Included here is one T cell receptor (beta chain) sequence, with context. Two negative PCRs, clearance, or symptom resolution were required of recovered Cohort 3 donors. In the original workflow: Counts of nucleated cells, estimated from reference gene primer amplification, were obtained. Here immunoSEQ multiplex PCR was the method, and the copy in TCRdb shows in-frame clones only, minus some. From that table come the V and J calls and clone size; the DNA was used to work out D and trimming. The sample lists under 300,000 clones, 70% to 90% seen once, with about a sixth in the top ten. This sample stems from a study of blood T cell repertoires in COVID-19. About the research overall: COVID-19 samples from acute and convalescent phases originated in the United States, Italy and Spain. PBMCs, B-cell-depleted T cells, or T cells provided the cDNA or gDNA that made up the material.

Germline V gene lookup returns CDR1 MGHRA and CDR2 YSYEKL. V lost 5 bases and J 2 bases, leaving 12 bases between the germline ends. The CDR3 has 14 amino acids. V is TRBV4-1 and J is TRBJ1-2, with a weak D call TRBD1 (6 bases). The TCR originated in a man aged 18 to 35 who had recovered from COVID-19. Specimen: PBMCs or T cells enriched from blood (not recorded which). CDR3 sequence reads: CASSTTGTNYGYTF. CDR3 DNA sequence: TGCGCCAGCAGCACAACCGGGACAAACTATGGCTACACCTTC.